These 28 T cell receptor beta chains were sequenced from one sample in a study of Graves' ophthalmopathy and Graves' hyperthyroidism. Beta-chain TCR CDR3 regions were amplified from RNA transcripts. Following a first-round RT-PCR that used HTBI primers, a second-round multiplex PCR was carried out. TCRdb reprocessed the multiplex PCR reads via MiXCR and lists one record per CDR3 protein. There are hundreds of thousands of distinct CDR3 sequences in the sample; over 40% occur only once, and more than 2.5% lies in the top ten. Specimen: peripheral blood. The origin of the receptors is an adult man with Graves' ophthalmopathy.

This chain uses TRBV5-1 with TRBJ1-3; tentatively, D is TRBD1 (6 bases). The length of the CDR3 is 12 residues. Germline V gene data show CDR1 as SGHRS and CDR2 as YFSETQ. Trimming pared 0 bases from V and 16 bases from J, leaving 14 bases between. The CDR3 here is CASSLDGQTAYF. CDR3 sequence (DNA): TGCGCCAGCAGCTTGGACGGACAGACGGCGTATTTT. The variable domain in full, completed from reference TRBV5-1 and TRBJ1-3, reads KAGVTQTPRYLIKTRGQQVTLSCSPISGHRSVSWYQQTPGQGLQFLFEYFSETQRNKGNFPGRFSGRQFSNSRSEMNVSTLELGDSALYLCASSLDGQTAYFGEGSWLTVV.

The genes are TRBV7-9 and TRBJ2-5; D not certain. V lost 8 bases and J lost 4, with 20 bases in between. The V gene's germline CDR1 is SEHNR and CDR2 FQNEAQ (reference sequence). There are 15 residues in the CDR3. The CDR3 spells CASGQARGLGETQYF. Written as DNA, the CDR3 is TGTGCCAGCGGCCAAGCCCGCGGCCTGGGAGAGACCCAGTACTTC.

This clonotype was recorded a few times. The rearrangement joins TRBV5-1 to TRBJ2-2; no clear D. This CDR3 contains 13 residues. V lost 3 bases and J lost 7, with 10 bases in between. Germline V lookup: CDR1 SGHRS, CDR2 YFSETQ. The CDR3 is CASSWASHGELFF. In nucleotides, the CDR3 is TGCGCCAGCAGCTGGGCATCCCACGGGGAGCTGTTTTTT.

The chain joins TRBV25-1 to TRBJ1-1; D uncertain. CDR3 length: 12 residues. Trimming cost V 8 bases and J 2 bases, with 9 bases left between them. Per the germline V gene, CDR1 is MGHDK and CDR2 is SYGVNS. CDR3 residues: CASVGSNTEAFF. The CDR3 DNA is TGTGCCAGCGTTGGCAGTAACACTGAAGCTTTCTTT.

The chain employs TRBV10-3 and TRBJ1-1; a possible D gene is TRBD1 (6 bases). The CDR3 totals 13 residues. Germline V lookup: CDR1 ENHRY, CDR2 SYGVKD. V was shortened by 7 bases and J by 3 bases, with 12 bases between the two germline ends. The CDR3: CAIKSGVDTEAFF. Written as DNA, the CDR3 is TGTGCCATCAAGTCAGGGGTGGACACTGAAGCTTTCTTT.

The chain couples TRBV7-9 to TRBJ1-3; TRBD1 matches 8 bases. Germline V gene data show CDR1 as SEHNR and CDR2 as FQNEAQ (reference sequence). V shed 5 bases and J 8 bases; nucleotides not matched to a gene: 14. This CDR3 has 16 amino acids. CDR3 in amino acids: CASSRQGSFSGYTIYF. In DNA form, the CDR3 reads TGTGCCAGCAGCCGACAGGGGTCTTTCTCTGGCTACACCATATATTTT.

This clonotype was recorded many times. The CDR3 sequence: CATSDPATSGQETQYF. In DNA form, the CDR3 reads TGTGCCACCAGTGATCCCGCGACTAGCGGCCAAGAGACCCAGTACTTC. This chain links TRBV24-1 with TRBJ2-5; 9 nucleotides line up with TRBD2. The CDR3 length is 16 residues. V was pared by 3 bases and J by 1 base, with 5 bases of the junction left unmatched. The germline V gene has CDR1 KGHDR and CDR2 SFDVKD.

This clonotype came up a few times. V gene TRBV7-3 combines with J gene TRBJ1-1; the D is unclear. In germline, CDR1 is SGHTA, CDR2 FQGTGA. There are 13 residues in the CDR3. The ends were cut back, 3 bases at V and 4 bases at J, with 9 bases in the middle. The CDR3 reads CASSFGMGTEAFF. CDR3 sequence (DNA): TGTGCCAGCAGCTTCGGGATGGGCACTGAAGCTTTCTTT.

The CDR3 loop reads CASSLSGVLAKGELFF. CDR3 nucleotides: TGTGCCAGCAGTTTATCTGGCGTCCTAGCAAAGGGGGAGCTGTTTTTT. The chain has TRBV27 and TRBJ2-2; TRBD2 is a possible D gene (5 bases). CDR1 MNHEY and CDR2 SMNVEV come from the germline V gene (reference sequence). The CDR3 is 16 residues long. Trimming pared 0 bases from V and 8 bases from J, leaving 16 bases between.

This clonotype showed up just a few times. J is TRBJ2-7 and V is TRBV12-3 or TRBV12-4; maybe TRBD1 (6 bases). V dropped 6 bases and J dropped 6 bases, with 12 bases sitting between them. The CDR3 consists of 12 residues. The DNA of the CDR3 is TGTGCCAGCAGGGACCGAGGGGGCGAGCAGTACTTC. Protein product: CASRDRGGEQYF.

About this clonotype: This may be a read error: a much more frequent sequence differs by one nucleotide. This chain links TRBV12-5 with TRBJ1-3; D gene uncertain. The CDR3 extends over 12 amino acids. Per the germline V gene, CDR1 is LGHNT and CDR2 is FRNRAP. V lost 1 base and J 11 bases, leaving 9 bases between the germline ends. The CDR3 DNA reads TGTGCTAGTGGTTTGGCGGTCGGCTCCATATATTTT. Protein sequence: CASGLAVGSIYF.

The CDR3 reads CASESPGAHGYTF. The CDR3 nucleotides are TGTGCCAGTGAGTCCCCGGGGGCGCACGGCTACACCTTC. This chain links TRBV19 with TRBJ1-2; perhaps TRBD1 as D (6 bases). With 8 bases removed from V and 8 bases from J, the gap between germline ends came to 18 bases. The germline V gene encodes CDR1 LNHDA and CDR2 SQIVND (reference sequence). The CDR3 has 13 amino acids.

This clonotype was seen many times. The CDR3 nucleotides read TGTGCCAGCAGCCAAGTAGGCAGCCCCTATGGCTACACCTTC. Its protein is CASSQVGSPYGYTF. The V gene is TRBV14, the J gene TRBJ1-2, with D uncertain. The CDR3 is made up of 14 amino acids. V was trimmed by 1 base and J by 4 bases, leaving 10 bases between them. CDR1 and CDR2 (germline): SGHDN, FVKESK.

Concerning this clonotype: A read error may explain this, as a much larger clone is one base away. The chain recombines TRBV20-1 with TRBJ2-7; possible D gene TRBD1, 5 bases. The CDR3 loop spans 12 amino acids. V lost 1 base and J 8 bases, leaving 12 bases between the germline ends. In germline, CDR1 is DFQATT, CDR2 SNEGSKA (reference sequence). The DNA for the CDR3 is TGCAGTGCTAGAGCACAGGCTCCCAAGCAGTACTTC. As protein: CSARAQAPKQYF.

The rearrangement links TRBV6-1 to TRBJ1-3; D is unresolved. Germline values: CDR1 MNHNS, CDR2 SASEGT. The length of the CDR3 is 15 residues. V lost 11 bases to trimming and J lost 0 bases, with 17 bases between them. The CDR3 region is CASSSTVSSGNTIYF. The CDR3 coding sequence is TGTGCCTCATCATCAACAGTGAGCTCTGGAAACACCATATATTTT.

The V and J genes are TRBV29-1 and TRBJ2-7; perhaps D is TRBD1 or TRBD2 (5 bases each). V was clipped by 8 bases and J by 1 base, with 15 bases between them. CDR3 length: 13 residues. Germline CDR1 is SQVTM and CDR2 is ANQGSEA. CDR3 bases: TGCAGCTCAAGCCGGGACGGATCCTACGAGCAGTACTTC. Residues: CSSSRDGSYEQYF.

The table lists this clonotype with a few counts. The CDR3 region has the DNA TGTGCCAGCAGTTCGGTCAGAAAGAACACCGGGGAGCTGTTTTTT. This gives the protein CASSSVRKNTGELFF. The chain has TRBV6-2 or TRBV6-3 and TRBJ2-2; D remains unclear. Germline CDR1 MNHEY, CDR2 SVGEGT. This CDR3 contains 15 residues. Trimming stripped 4 bases from V and 1 base from J, with 10 bases between.

This clonotype was picked up many times. The chain combines TRBV19 with TRBJ1-1; D is undetermined. The germline V and J ends were trimmed by 7 bases and 4 bases, with 10 bases remaining between them. This CDR3 has 12 amino acids. Germline CDR1 LNHDA, CDR2 SQIVND (reference sequence). The CDR3 coding sequence is TGTGCCAGTATGCCGGGTTCCACTGAAGCTTTCTTT. Translated: CASMPGSTEAFF.

The chain couples TRBV5-4 to TRBJ1-1; tentative D call: TRBD1 (5 bases). The CDR3 is made up of 15 amino acids. Trimming stripped 2 bases from V and 3 bases from J, with 14 bases between. CDR1 is SGHNT and CDR2 is YYREEE in the germline V gene (reference sequence). CDR3 amino acids: CASSFRGADDTEAFF. CDR3 sequence (DNA): TGTGCCAGCAGCTTCCGAGGGGCGGATGACACTGAAGCTTTCTTT.

This clonotype was detected many times. This sequence joins TRBV2 and TRBJ1-5; no reliable D call. The CDR3 is 15 residues long. Germline lookup yields CDR1 SNHLY and CDR2 FYNNEI. V lost 0 bases to trimming and J lost 6 bases, with 12 bases between them. This CDR3 reads CASSEALKGIQPQHF. The CDR3 DNA sequence: TGTGCCAGCAGTGAAGCCTTAAAAGGGATTCAGCCCCAGCATTTT.

The sample holds many counts of this clonotype. The chain recombines TRBV29-1 with TRBJ1-4; no firm D call. Per the germline V gene, CDR1 is SQVTM and CDR2 is ANQGSEA. V was pared by 1 base and J by 11 bases, with 29 bases between. The length of the CDR3 is 18 residues. In nucleotides, the CDR3 is TGCAGCGTTGAAGCGTCAGAGGGTGGGCTTAGCTCTCCACCGAAACTGTTTTTT. Amino acid sequence: CSVEASEGGLSSPPKLFF.

The gene calls are TRBV25-1 and TRBJ2-7, with TRBD1 matching 12 bases. V dropped 6 bases and J dropped 2; count of bases not matched to a gene: 14. The CDR3 is 18 residues long. Germline loops: CDR1 MGHDK, CDR2 SYGVNS. In DNA, the CDR3 is TGTGCCAGCAGCCCACCAACAGGGACAGGGGGCGCTCCCTACGAGCAGTACTTC. It codes for CASSPPTGTGGAPYEQYF.

The V gene is TRBV25-1, the J gene TRBJ1-4; D gene uncertain. CDR1 MGHDK and CDR2 SYGVNS come from the germline V gene. The CDR3 is 14 residues long. CDR3 sequence reads: CDGSESMGDEKLFF. For the CDR3, the DNA is TGTGACGGCAGTGAATCCATGGGTGATGAAAAACTGTTTTTT.

The chain joins TRBV29-1 to TRBJ1-1, with 8 bases lining up with TRBD1. V was pared by 7 bases and J by 1 base, with 14 bases of the junction left unmatched. The CDR3 is 16 amino acids. Germline V gene sequence: CDR1 SQVTM, CDR2 ANQGSEA. CDR3 coding DNA: TGCAGCGCCCGCAGGGCAGGGGGCGAAAAGAACACTGAAGCTTTCTTT. Translated: CSARRAGGEKNTEAFF.

This clonotype was recorded at least ten times. The chain employs TRBV11-2 and TRBJ1-2; possible D gene TRBD1, 6 bases. Germline CDR1 is SGHAT and CDR2 is FQNNGV. Between the trimmed V and J ends, which lost 8 bases and 5 bases, there was a span of 27 bases. This CDR3 region has 17 residues. CDR3 sequence: CASLKGRGMGRRYGYTF. The CDR3 DNA sequence: TGTGCCAGCCTGAAAGGCAGGGGAATGGGTCGTCGTTATGGCTACACCTTC.

This clonotype has a handful of counts. The chain uses TRBV6-2 or TRBV6-3 and TRBJ1-2; a weak D match, TRBD1 (5 bases). The CDR3 is 15 amino acids. Trimming left V 0 bases short and J 4 bases short, with 12 bases between. Germline V lookup: CDR1 MNHEY, CDR2 SVGEGT. DNA for the CDR3: TGTGCCAGCAGTTACTCGAACTCGACAGTCTATGGCTACACCTTC. Translating it yields CASSYSNSTVYGYTF.

The chain's CDR3 is CASSQNPRDAATQYF. The CDR3 coding sequence is TGCGCCAGCAGCCAAAATCCCAGGGATGCTGCAACCCAGTACTTC. The chain couples TRBV4-1 to TRBJ2-5; the D gene is possibly TRBD1 (5 bases). Germline values: CDR1 MGHRA, CDR2 YSYEKL. The CDR3 has 15 amino acids. Between the trimmed V and J ends, which lost 2 bases and 8 bases, there was a span of 18 bases.

This clonotype was seen ten or more times. The junction differs from germline at one of its ends, possibly a read error. V usage is TRBV4-1 and J usage is TRBJ1-2; 7 bases fit TRBD1. The CDR3 is 14 residues long. CDR1 MGHRA and CDR2 YSYEKL come from the germline V gene. CDR3 in amino acids: CASSPQGLDYGYTF. The CDR3 coding sequence is TGTGCCAGCAGCCCACAGGGGTTGGACTATGGCTACACCTTC.